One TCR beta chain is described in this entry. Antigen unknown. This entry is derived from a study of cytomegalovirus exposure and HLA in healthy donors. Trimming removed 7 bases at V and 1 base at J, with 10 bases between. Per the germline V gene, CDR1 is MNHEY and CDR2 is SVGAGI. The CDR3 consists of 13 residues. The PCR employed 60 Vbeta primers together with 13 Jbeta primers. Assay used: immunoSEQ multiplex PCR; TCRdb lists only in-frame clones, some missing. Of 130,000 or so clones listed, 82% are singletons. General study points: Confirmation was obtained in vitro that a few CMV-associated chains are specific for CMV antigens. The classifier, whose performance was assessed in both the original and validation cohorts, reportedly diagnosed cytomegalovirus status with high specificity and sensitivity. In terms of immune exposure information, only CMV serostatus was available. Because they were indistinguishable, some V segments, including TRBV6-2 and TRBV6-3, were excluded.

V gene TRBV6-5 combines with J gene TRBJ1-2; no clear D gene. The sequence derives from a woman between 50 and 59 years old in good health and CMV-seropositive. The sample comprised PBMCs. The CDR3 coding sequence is TGTGCCAGCACCCCGAGGGATAACTATGGCTACACCTTC. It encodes CASTPRDNYGYTF.